This TCR beta chain is from a study of siplizumab effects on memory and regulatory T cells. For this clone: The target antigen is unknown.

Findings and limits, study-wide: Naive T cells apparently outstripped memory cells in diversity and seemed major alloresponse contributors. The authors did not confirm suppressive function in proliferating Tregs from siplizumab cultures. Roughly 75-96% of proliferating clones (CD4+ or CD8+) could not be assigned a naive or memory phenotype.

In germline, CDR1 is SGHNT, CDR2 YYREEE (reference sequence). The CDR3 loop spans 15 amino acids. The junction had 6 bases not matched to a gene; V was cut back by 3 bases and J by 5 bases. Per individual sample, about 100,000 TCR templates were assayed. Clones were read by immunoSEQ multiplex PCR, and TCRdb kept only the in-frame ones, dropping some. The sample records approximately 70,000 clones, more than 80% being singletons. The sequence was obtained from a human donor in good health. V gene TRBV5-4 combines with J gene TRBJ1-1, with 11 bases aligning to TRBD1. The sequenced sample consisted of CD8+ T cells sorted from blood. The CDR3 loop reads CASSSGQGAGTEAFF. In nucleotides, the CDR3 is TGTGCCAGCAGCTCCGGACAGGGGGCTGGGACTGAAGCTTTCTTT.